This T cell receptor (beta chain) was captured by sequencing in a study of shared clonotypes between healthy human individuals. Overall study findings and caveats: For sorted subsets, rarefaction showed incomplete sequencing despite large depth.

Researchers divided each subset's genomic DNA evenly across several immunoSEQ plates. Clones were sequenced by immunoSEQ multiplex PCR, and TCRdb holds only the in-frame ones, with some missing. This repertoire shows approximately 530,000 clones, 95% to 97% found once; its top ten account for approximately 0.067%. This clone was seen a single time. Its target is unknown. The sample comprised naive CD4+ T cells sorted from blood. The subset is: CD45RA+ positively selected. This TCR derives from a woman in her 30s in good health.

The CDR3 nucleotides are TGTGCCAGCAGCGTAGTGTTGGGTCCCGGGGAGCTGTTTTTT. Its protein product is CASSVVLGPGELFF. The chain employs TRBV9 and TRBJ2-2; D gene uncertain. V was clipped by 0 bases and J by 6 bases, with 9 bases between them. The germline V gene encodes CDR1 SGDLS and CDR2 YYNGEE. This CDR3 is built from 14 residues.